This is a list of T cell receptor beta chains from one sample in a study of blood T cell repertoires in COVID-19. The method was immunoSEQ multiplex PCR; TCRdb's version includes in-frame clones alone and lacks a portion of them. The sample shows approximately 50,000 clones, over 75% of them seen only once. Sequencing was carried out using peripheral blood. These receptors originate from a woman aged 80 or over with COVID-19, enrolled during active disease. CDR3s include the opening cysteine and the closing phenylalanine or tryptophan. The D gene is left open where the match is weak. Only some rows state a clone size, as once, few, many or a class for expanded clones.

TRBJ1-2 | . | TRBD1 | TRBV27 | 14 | TGTGCCAGCAGTTTAGGGGGACAGACCTATGGCTACACCTTC | CASSLGGQTYGYTF
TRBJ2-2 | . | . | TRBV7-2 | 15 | TGTGCCAGCAGCCTAGTTGGGCCTGGGACCGGGGAGCTGTTTTTT | CASSLVGPGTGELFF
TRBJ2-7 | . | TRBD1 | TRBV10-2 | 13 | TGCGCCAGCAAGGGACAGGGGTTCTACGAGCAGTACTTC | CASKGQGFYEQYF
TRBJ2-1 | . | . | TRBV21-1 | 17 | TGTGCCAGCAGCAACTTTAGACTTTCTCCCCCCTACAATGAGCAGTTCTTC | CASSNFRLSPPYNEQFF
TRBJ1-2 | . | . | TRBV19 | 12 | TGTGCCAGCACCTATGGGGCCTATGGCTACACCTTC | CASTYGAYGYTF
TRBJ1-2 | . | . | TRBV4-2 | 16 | TGTGCCAGCAGCCAAGATCGTTTTGGGCAGTTCTATGGCTACACCTTC | CASSQDRFGQFYGYTF
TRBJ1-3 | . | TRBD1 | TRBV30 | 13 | TGTGCCTGGAGGGCACAGGGGTTAGACACCATATATTTT | CAWRAQGLDTIYF
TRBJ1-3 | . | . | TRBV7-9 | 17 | TGTGCCAGCAGCACAACTACAGGGATACTCTCTGGAAACACCATATATTTT | CASSTTTGILSGNTIYF
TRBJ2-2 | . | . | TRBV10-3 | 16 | TGTGCCAGCCAATACTCTCCGGACAGAAGCACCGGGGAGCTGTTTTTT | CASQYSPDRSTGELFF
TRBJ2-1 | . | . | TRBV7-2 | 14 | TGTGCCAGCAGCTTGGACAGTTTCCTCAATGAGCAGTTCTTC | CASSLDSFLNEQFF
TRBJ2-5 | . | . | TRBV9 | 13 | TGTGCCAGCAGCGTCACAGACCAAGAGACCCAGTACTTC | CASSVTDQETQYF
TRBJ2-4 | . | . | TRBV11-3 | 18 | TGTGCCAGCAGCTTAGAGAGGTCGCCGTACGGGGCCAAAAACATTCAGTACTTC | CASSLERSPYGAKNIQYF
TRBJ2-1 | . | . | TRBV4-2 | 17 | TGTGCCAGCAGCCAAGAAAGAATGGTAGCCGACTACAATGAGCAGTTCTTC | CASSQERMVADYNEQFF
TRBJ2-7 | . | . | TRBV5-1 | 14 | TGCGCCAGCAGCTTTTCGGCTAGCTCCTACGAGCAGTACTTC | CASSFSASSYEQYF
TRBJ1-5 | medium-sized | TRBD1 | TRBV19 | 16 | TGTGCCAGTAGTGGACAGGGTTTGCCGGGCAATCAGCCCCAGCATTTT | CASSGQGLPGNQPQHF
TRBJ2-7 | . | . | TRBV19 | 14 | TGTGCCAGCAACGACCCCGGCAGGGAAAACGAGCAGTACTTC | CASNDPGRENEQYF
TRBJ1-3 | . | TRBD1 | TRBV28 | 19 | TGTGCCAGCAGGGACCGGGGGACAGGGGTCGTCACGGCTGGAAACACCATATATTTT | CASRDRGTGVVTAGNTIYF
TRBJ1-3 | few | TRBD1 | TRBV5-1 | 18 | TGCGCCAGCAGCAAGGGACAGGGGGCTACCTTCTCTGGAAACACCATATATTTT | CASSKGQGATFSGNTIYF
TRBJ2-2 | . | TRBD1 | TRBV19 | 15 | TGTGCCAGTAGTTATGGGACAGGGGGCTTCGGGGAGCTGTTTTTT | CASSYGTGGFGELFF
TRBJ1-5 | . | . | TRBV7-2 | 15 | TGTGCCAGCAGCTTGGGGGCAGCCCCCTATCAGCCCCAGCATTTT | CASSLGAAPYQPQHF
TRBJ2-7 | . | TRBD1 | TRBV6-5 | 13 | TGTGCCAGCAGTTACAGGGGGCTGTACGAGCAGTACTTC | CASSYRGLYEQYF
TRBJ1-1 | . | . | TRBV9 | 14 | TGTGCCAGCAGCGTAGCCCAGGGGAACACTGAAGCTTTCTTT | CASSVAQGNTEAFF
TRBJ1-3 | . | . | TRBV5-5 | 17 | TGTGCCAGCAGCCCCCGTGCCCTGATACTCTCTGGAAACACCATATATTTT | CASSPRALILSGNTIYF
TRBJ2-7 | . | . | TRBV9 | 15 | TGTGCCAGCAATCCAACAGGGTCTCCATCCTACGAGCAGTACTTC | CASNPTGSPSYEQYF
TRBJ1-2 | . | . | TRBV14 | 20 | TGTGCCAGCAGCCCCCCCGGCTTGGCAGGCCCCAGGGGTCTCCGAGGTGGCTACACCTTC | CASSPPGLAGPRGLRGGYTF
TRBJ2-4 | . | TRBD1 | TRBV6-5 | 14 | TGTGCCAGCAGGCCCCGGGACAGTGGGGACATTCAGTACTTC | CASRPRDSGDIQYF
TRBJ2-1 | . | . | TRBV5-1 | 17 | TGCGCCAGCAGCTTGGCCGGCGGGAACCTTTACTACAATGAGCAGTTCTTC | CASSLAGGNLYYNEQFF
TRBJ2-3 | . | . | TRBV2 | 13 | TGTGCCAGCAGTGCACTATCGCTAGGTACGCAGTATTTT | CASSALSLGTQYF
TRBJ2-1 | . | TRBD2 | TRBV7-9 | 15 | TGTGCCAGCAGCCCGACCGGGACTAGCGGGCTAGAGCAGTTCTTC | CASSPTGTSGLEQFF
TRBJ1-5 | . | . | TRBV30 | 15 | TGTGCCTGGAGCCGCCGGGAAATAGGCAATCAGCCCCAGCATTTT | CAWSRREIGNQPQHF
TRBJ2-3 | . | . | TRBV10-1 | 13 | TGCGCCAGCAGTGAGAAAAGGGGCCCCACGCAGTATTTT | CASSEKRGPTQYF
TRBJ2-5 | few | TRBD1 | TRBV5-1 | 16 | TGCGCCAGCAGCTTGGCAGGACAGGGCCTCAAAGAGACCCAGTACTTC | CASSLAGQGLKETQYF
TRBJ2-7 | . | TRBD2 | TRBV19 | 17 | TGTGCCAGTAGTATAGCTAGCGGGAGGGGCGCCGACTACGAGCAGTACTTC | CASSIASGRGADYEQYF
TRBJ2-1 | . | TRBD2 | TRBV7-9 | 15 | TGTGCCAGCAGTAATCCCACTAGCGGGAGTAATGAGCAGTTCTTC | CASSNPTSGSNEQFF
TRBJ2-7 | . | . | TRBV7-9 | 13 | TGTGCCAGCAGCCATACGGACACTTACGAGCAGTACTTC | CASSHTDTYEQYF
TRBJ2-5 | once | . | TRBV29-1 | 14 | TGCAGCGTTGAGGGTGGGCCCATACAAGAGACCCAGTACTTC | CSVEGGPIQETQYF
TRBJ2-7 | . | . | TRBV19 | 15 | TGTGCCAGTAGTTCCCCCAGGGGTCCCGGAAAGGAGCAGTACTTC | CASSSPRGPGKEQYF
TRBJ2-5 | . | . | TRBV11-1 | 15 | TGTGCCAGCAGCAAATGGGGGCCGGCCCAAGAGACCCAGTACTTC | CASSKWGPAQETQYF
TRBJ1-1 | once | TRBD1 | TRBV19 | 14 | TGTGCCAGTAGTCTTAGGGGGACAGCCCACGAAGCTTTCTTT | CASSLRGTAHEAFF
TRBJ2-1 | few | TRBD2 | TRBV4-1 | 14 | TGCGCCAGCAGCCAACTAGCGGGAGGCAATGAGCAGTTCTTC | CASSQLAGGNEQFF
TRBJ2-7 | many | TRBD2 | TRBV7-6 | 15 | TGTGCCAGAGAGACTACTAGCGGGAGAGGGTACGAGCAGTACTTC | CARETTSGRGYEQYF
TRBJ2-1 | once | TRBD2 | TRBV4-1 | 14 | TGCGCCAGCGGCACTAGCGGGGGACCCTATGAGCAGTTCTTC | CASGTSGGPYEQFF
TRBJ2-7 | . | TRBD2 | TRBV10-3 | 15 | TGTGCCATCAGTTGGGATAGCGGGCGGGCCTACGAGCAGTACTTC | CAISWDSGRAYEQYF
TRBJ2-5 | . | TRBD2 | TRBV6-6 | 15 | TGTGCCAGCAGTTCCCGACTAGCGGGAGAGGAGACCCAGTACTTC | CASSSRLAGEETQYF
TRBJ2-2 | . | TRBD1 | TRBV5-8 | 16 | TGTGCCAGCAGCCATGGGACAGGGGGCCTGGACGGGGAGCTGTTTTTT | CASSHGTGGLDGELFF
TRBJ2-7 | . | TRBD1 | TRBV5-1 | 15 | TGCGCCAGCAGCTTGTCCCAAACAGGGGAGAACGAGCAGTACTTC | CASSLSQTGENEQYF